This T cell receptor beta chain was retrieved from a study of CD8+ T cells in alopecia areata. Study-level findings and limits: Clonality in lesional scalp, especially alopecia totalis/universalis, exceeded that of normal scalp.

The table lists this clone with a count of one. Its matching antigen is unknown. Germline CDR1 LGHNA, CDR2 YSLEER. Trimming removed 0 bases from V and 5 bases from J; junction bases left unmatched: 6. The CDR3 has 17 residues. Sequencing used cDNA as its template, made by extracting RNA and reverse transcribing it. Here immunoSEQ multiplex PCR was the method, and the copy in TCRdb shows in-frame clones only, minus some. The sample carries some 51,000 clones, around 96% recorded once. The material was CD8+ T cells sorted from blood, obtained at week 0. The chain is built from TRBV4-3 and TRBJ2-1; 11 positions agree with TRBD2. This TCR was sampled from a human donor with alopecia areata. DNA for the CDR3: TGCGCCAGCAGCCAAGACCCCGTAGCGGGGGGGCACAATGAGCAGTTCTTC. It encodes CASSQDPVAGGHNEQFF.